The entry that follows covers one TCR beta chain sequence. Antigen: not known. Autoimmune disease history or systemic immunosuppression excluded patients. The CDR3 totals 8 residues. Looked up from germline, CDR1 is SQVTM and CDR2 is ANQGSEA. V lost 8 bases, J lost 6 bases, and 4 bases lay in between. This sample was taken from a study of OX40 agonist ivuxolimab in advanced cancers. Study results and limitations: CD8+ T cells were the subset that, on average, had more expanded clones than CD4+. With doses of 0.1 to 3.0 mg/kg, CD4+ and CD8+ blood T cells had undergone clonal expansion by week 6.

Sequenced by immunoSEQ multiplex PCR; TCRdb stores in-frame clones only, minus some. Here the sample spans over 50,000 clones, approximately 91% being singletons. Material: CD4+ or CD8+ T cells sorted from blood, obtained in a trial of the OX40 agonist ivuxolimab. The gene calls are TRBV29-1 and TRBJ1-2; no definite D call. This clonotype originated in an adult with an advanced solid tumor such as melanoma, head and neck, liver or kidney cancer. Written as DNA, the CDR3 is TGCAGCATCCATGGCTACACCTTC. Translating it yields CSIHGYTF.